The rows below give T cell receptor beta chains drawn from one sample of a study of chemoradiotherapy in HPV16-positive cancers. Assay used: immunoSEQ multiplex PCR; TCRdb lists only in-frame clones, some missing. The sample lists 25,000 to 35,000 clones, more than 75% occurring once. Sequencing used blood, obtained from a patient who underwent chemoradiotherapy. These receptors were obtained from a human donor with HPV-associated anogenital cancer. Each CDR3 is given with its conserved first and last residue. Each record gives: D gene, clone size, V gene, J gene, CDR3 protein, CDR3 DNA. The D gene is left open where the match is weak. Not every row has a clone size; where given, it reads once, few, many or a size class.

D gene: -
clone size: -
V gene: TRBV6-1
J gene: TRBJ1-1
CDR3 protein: CASRSSGANTEAFF
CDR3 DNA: TGTGCCAGCAGGAGCTCGGGGGCGAACACTGAAGCTTTCTTT

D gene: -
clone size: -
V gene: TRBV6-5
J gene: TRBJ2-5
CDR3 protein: CASSYSGETQYF
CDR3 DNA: TGTGCCAGCAGTTACTCCGGGGAGACCCAGTACTTC

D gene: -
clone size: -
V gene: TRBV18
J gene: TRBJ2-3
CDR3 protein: CASSPVLLTDTQYF
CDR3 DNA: TGTGCCAGCTCACCAGTACTTCTCACAGATACGCAGTATTTT

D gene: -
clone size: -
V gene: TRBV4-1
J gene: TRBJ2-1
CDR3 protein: CASSQDASSLTYNEQFF
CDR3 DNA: TGCGCCAGCAGCCAAGATGCTTCCTCCCTAACCTACAATGAGCAGTTCTTC

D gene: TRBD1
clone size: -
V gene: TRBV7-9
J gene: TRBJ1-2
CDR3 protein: CASSQGTGYYGYTF
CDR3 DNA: TGTGCCAGCAGCCAAGGGACAGGATACTATGGCTACACCTTC

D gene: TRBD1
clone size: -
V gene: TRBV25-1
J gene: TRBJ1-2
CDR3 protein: CASRPGTGIIGYTF
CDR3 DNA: TGTGCCAGCAGACCCGGGACAGGGATTATCGGCTACACCTTC

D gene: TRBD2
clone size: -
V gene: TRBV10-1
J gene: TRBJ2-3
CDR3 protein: CASSEGSGVKDTQYF
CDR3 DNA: TGCGCCAGCAGTGAGGGTAGCGGGGTTAAAGATACGCAGTATTTT

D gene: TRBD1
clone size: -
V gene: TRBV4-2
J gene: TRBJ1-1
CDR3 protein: CASSQAVSSGGYGTATEAFF
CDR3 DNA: TGTGCCAGCAGCCAAGCGGTATCATCAGGGGGCTACGGGACTGCCACTGAAGCTTTCTTT

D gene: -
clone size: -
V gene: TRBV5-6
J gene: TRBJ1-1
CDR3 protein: CASSLGLETAGAFF
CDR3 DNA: TGTGCCAGCAGCTTGGGGTTGGAGACGGCTGGAGCTTTCTTT

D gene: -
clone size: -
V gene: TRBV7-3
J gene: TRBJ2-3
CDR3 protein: CASSLNPTASTDTQYF
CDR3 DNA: TGTGCCAGCAGCTTAAACCCGACAGCTAGCACAGATACGCAGTATTTT

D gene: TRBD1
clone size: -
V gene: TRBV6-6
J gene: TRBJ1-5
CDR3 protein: CASSYSTGGGNQPQHF
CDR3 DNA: TGTGCCAGCAGTTACTCAACAGGGGGCGGCAATCAGCCCCAGCATTTT

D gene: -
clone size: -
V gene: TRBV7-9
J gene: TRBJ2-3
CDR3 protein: CASSRDGGLRTDTQYF
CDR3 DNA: TGTGCCAGCAGCCGGGATGGGGGCCTCCGCACAGATACGCAGTATTTT

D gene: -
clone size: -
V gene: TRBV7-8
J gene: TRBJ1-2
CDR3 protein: CASSLDRGRRLYGYTF
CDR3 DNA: TGTGCCAGCAGCTTGGACCGGGGACGTCGCCTCTATGGCTACACCTTC

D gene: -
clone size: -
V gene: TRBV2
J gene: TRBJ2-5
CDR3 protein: CASRGGETQYF
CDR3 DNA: TGTGCCAGCAGAGGGGGAGAGACCCAGTACTTC

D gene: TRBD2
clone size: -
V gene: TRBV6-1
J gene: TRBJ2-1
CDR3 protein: CASPGTSGLNEQFF
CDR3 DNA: TGTGCCAGCCCTGGGACTAGCGGGCTGAATGAGCAGTTCTTC

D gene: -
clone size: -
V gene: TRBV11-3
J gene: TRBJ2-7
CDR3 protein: CASSFRKRGAINEQYF
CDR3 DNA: TGTGCCAGCAGCTTTCGTAAACGGGGGGCCATTAACGAGCAGTACTTC

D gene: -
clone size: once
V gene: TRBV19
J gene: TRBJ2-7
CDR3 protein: CASATAGYEQYF
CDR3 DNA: TGTGCCAGTGCAACGGCCGGCTACGAGCAGTACTTC

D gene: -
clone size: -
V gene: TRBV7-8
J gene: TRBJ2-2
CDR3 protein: CASSIRQDTGELFF
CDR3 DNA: TGTGCCAGCAGCATTCGACAGGACACCGGGGAGCTGTTTTTT

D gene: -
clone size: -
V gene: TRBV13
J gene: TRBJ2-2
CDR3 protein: CASSLAAIPPGELFF
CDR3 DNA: TGTGCCAGCAGCTTAGCTGCTATTCCACCCGGGGAGCTGTTTTTT

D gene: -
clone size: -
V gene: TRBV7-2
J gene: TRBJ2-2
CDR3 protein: CASSLAGANGELFF
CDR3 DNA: TGTGCCAGCAGCTTAGCGGGGGCCAACGGGGAGCTGTTTTTT

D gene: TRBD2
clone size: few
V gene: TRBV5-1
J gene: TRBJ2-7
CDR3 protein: CASSPGASGGGLSYEQYF
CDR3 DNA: TGCGCCAGCAGCCCCGGAGCTTCGGGAGGAGGCCTCTCCTACGAGCAGTACTTC

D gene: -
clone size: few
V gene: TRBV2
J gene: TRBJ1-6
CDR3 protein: CASGEGHGVANSPLHF
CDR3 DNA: TGTGCCAGCGGAGAGGGGCACGGAGTCGCCAATTCACCCCTCCACTTT